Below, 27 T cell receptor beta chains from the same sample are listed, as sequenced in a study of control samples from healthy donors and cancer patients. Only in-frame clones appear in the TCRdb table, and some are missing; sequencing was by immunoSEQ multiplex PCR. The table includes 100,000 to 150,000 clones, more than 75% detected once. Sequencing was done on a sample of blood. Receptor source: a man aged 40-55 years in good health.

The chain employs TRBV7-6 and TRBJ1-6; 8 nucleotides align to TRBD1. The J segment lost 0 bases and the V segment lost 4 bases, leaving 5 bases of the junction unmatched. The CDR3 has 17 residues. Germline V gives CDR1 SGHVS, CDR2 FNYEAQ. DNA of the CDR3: TGTGCCAGCAGCTCTCGGACAGGGAGCTCCTATAATTCACCCCTCCACTTT. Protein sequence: CASSSRTGSSYNSPLHF.

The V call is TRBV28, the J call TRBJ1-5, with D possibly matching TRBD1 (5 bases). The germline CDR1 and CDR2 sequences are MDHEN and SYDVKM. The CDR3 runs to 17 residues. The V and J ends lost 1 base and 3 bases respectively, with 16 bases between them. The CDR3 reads CASSLSRVRHLNQPQHF. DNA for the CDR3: TGTGCCAGCAGTTTATCCAGGGTCCGGCACCTCAATCAGCCCCAGCATTTT.

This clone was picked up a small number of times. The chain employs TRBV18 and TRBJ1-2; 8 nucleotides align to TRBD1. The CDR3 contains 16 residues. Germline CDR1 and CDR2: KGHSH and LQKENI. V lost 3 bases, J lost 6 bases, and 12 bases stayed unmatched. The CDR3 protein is CASSPLQGVASDGYTF. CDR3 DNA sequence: TGTGCCAGCTCACCCTTACAGGGGGTCGCGTCTGATGGCTACACCTTC.

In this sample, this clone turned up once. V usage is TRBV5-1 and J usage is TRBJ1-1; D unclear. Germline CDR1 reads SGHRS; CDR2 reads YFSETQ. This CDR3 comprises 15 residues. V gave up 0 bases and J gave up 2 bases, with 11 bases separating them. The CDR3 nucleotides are TGCGCCAGCAGCTTGGGCTACAGCTACAACACTGAAGCTTTCTTT. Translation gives CASSLGYSYNTEAFF.

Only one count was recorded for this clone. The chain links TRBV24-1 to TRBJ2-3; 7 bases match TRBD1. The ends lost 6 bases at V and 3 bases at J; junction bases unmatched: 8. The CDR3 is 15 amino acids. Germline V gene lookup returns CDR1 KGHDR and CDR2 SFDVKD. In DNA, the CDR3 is TGTGCCACCAGTCAAACCGGGACAGTGACAGATACGCAGTATTTT. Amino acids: CATSQTGTVTDTQYF.

The CDR3 reads CASSYRRGVDEQFF. For the CDR3, the DNA is TGTGCCAGCAGCTACCGGAGAGGGGTGGATGAGCAGTTCTTC. V is TRBV3-1 (or the pseudogene TRBV3-2) and J is TRBJ2-1; the D gene could be TRBD1 or TRBD2 (5 bases each). The CDR3 covers 14 residues. In germline, CDR1 is LGHDT, CDR2 YNNKEL (reference sequence). V was trimmed by 5 bases and J by 8 bases, leaving 16 bases between them.

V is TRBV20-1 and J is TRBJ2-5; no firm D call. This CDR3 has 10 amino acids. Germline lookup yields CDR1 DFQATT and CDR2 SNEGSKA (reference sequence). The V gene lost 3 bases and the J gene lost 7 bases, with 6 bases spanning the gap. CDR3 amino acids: CSARLRTQYF. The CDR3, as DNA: TGCAGTGCTAGGCTCAGGACCCAGTACTTC.

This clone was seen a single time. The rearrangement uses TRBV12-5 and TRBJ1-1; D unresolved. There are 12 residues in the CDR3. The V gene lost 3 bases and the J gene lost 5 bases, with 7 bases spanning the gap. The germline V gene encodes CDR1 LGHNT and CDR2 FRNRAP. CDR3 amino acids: CASGFRDTEAFF. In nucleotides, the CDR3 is TGTGCTAGTGGTTTCCGGGATACTGAAGCTTTCTTT.

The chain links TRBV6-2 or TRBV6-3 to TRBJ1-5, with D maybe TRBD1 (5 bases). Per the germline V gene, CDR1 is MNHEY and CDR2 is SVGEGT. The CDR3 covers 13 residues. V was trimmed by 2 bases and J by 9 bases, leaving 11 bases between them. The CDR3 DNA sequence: TGTGCCAGCAGTTACCCCACAGGATGGCCCCAGCATTTT. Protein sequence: CASSYPTGWPQHF.

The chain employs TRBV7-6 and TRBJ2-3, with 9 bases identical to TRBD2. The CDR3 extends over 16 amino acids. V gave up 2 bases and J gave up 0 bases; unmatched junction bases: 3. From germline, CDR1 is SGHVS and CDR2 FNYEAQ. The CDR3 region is CASSLRRGGSTDTQYF. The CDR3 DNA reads TGTGCCAGCAGCTTACGGCGGGGGGGAAGCACAGATACGCAGTATTTT.

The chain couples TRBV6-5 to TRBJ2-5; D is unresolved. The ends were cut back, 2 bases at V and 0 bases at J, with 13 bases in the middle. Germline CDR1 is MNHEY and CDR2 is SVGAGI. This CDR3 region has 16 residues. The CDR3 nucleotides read TGTGCCAGCAGTTACGGGTCGGTCGGTAACCAAGAGACCCAGTACTTC. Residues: CASSYGSVGNQETQYF.

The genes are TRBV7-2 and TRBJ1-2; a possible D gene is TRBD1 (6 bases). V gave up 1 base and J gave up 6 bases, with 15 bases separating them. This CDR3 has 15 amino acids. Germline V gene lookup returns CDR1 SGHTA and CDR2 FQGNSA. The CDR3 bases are TGTGCCAGCAGCTTAGGGAACAGGGACCTTCATGGCTACACCTTC. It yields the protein CASSLGNRDLHGYTF.

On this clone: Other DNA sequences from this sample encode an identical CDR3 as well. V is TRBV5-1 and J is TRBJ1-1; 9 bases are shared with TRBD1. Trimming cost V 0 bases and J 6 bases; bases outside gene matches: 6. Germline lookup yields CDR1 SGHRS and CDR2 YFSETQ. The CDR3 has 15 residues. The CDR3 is CASSLGQGGSSEAFF. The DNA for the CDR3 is TGCGCCAGCAGCTTGGGACAGGGGGGGTCCTCTGAAGCTTTCTTT.

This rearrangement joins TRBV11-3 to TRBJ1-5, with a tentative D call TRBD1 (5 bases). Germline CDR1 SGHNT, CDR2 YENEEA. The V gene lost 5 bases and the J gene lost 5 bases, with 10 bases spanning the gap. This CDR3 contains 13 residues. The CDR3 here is CASSPGPDQPQHF. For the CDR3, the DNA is TGTGCCAGCAGCCCGGGGCCGGATCAGCCCCAGCATTTT.

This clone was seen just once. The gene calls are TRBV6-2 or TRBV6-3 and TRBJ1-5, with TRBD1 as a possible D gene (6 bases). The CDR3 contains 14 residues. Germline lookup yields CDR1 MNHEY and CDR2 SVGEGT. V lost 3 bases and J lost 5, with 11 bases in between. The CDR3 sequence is CASSYNAGDQPQHF. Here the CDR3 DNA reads TGTGCCAGCAGTTATAACGCAGGGGATCAGCCCCAGCATTTT.

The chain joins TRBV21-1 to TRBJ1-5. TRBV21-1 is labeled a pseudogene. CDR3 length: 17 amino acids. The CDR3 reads CASSNPPGGVSHQPQHF. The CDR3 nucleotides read TGTGCCAGCAGCAACCCTCCGGGGGGAGTGAGCCATCAGCCCCAGCATTTT.

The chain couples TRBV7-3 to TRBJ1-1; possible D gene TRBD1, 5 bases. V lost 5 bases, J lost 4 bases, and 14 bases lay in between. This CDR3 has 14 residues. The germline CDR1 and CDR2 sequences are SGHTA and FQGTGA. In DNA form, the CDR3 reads TGTGCCAGCAGCACCCAGCCAGGGAGCACTGAAGCTTTCTTT. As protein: CASSTQPGSTEAFF.

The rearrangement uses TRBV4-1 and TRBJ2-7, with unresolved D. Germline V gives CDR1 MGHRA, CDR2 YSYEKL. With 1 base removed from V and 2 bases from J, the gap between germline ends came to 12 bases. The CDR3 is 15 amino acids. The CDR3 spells CASSQVTQATYEQYF. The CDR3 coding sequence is TGCGCCAGCAGCCAAGTAACGCAGGCCACCTACGAGCAGTACTTC.

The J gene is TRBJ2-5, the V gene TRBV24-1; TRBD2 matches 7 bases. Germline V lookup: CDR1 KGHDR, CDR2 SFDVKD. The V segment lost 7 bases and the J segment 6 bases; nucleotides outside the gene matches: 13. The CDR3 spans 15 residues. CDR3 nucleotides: TGTGCCACCAGCAAATCCGGGACTAACAGCCAGACCCAGTACTTC. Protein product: CATSKSGTNSQTQYF.

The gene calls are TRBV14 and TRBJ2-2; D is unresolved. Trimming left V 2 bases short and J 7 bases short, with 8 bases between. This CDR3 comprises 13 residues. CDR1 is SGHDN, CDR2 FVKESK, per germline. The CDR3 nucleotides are TGTGCCAGCAGCCAATTTACCGTCGGGGAGCTGTTTTTT. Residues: CASSQFTVGELFF.

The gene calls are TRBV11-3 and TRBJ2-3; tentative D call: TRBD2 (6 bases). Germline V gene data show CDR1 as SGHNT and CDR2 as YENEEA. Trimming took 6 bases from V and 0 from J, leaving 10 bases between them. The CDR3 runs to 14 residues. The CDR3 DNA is TGTGCCAGCAGTTGGAGGGGCAGCACAGATACGCAGTATTTT. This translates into CASSWRGSTDTQYF.

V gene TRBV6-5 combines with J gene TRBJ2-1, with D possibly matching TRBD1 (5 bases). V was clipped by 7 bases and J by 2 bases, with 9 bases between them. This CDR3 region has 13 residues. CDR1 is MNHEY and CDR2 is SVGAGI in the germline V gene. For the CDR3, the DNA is TGTGCCAGCATCCAGGGCACCTACAATGAGCAGTTCTTC. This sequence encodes CASIQGTYNEQFF.

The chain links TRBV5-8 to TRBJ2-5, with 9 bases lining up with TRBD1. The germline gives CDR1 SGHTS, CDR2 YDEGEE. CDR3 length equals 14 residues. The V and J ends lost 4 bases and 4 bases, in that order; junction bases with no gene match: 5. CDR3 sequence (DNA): TGTGCCAGCAGCGCCGGGACAGGGTTAGAGACCCAGTACTTC. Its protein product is CASSAGTGLETQYF.

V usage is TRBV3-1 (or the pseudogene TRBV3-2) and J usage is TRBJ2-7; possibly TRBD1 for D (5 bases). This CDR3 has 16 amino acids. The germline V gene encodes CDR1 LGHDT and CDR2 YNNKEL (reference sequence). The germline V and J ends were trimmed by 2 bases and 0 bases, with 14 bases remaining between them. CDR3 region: CASSQNPSGNSYEQYF. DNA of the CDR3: TGTGCCAGCAGCCAAAACCCCTCAGGGAACTCCTACGAGCAGTACTTC.

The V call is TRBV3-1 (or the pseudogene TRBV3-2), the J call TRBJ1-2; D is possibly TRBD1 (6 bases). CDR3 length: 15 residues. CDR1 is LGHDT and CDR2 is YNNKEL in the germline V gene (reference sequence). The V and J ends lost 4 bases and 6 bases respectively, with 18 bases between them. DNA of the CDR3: TGTGCCAGCAGCCTAGCATCTTGGGGGCCCCATGGCTACACCTTC. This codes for CASSLASWGPHGYTF.

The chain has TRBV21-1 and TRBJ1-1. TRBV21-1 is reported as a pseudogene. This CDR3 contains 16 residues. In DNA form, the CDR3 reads TGTGCCAGCAGCAAAGCGCTGCCGGGGATGAACACTGAAGCTTTCTTT. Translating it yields CASSKALPGMNTEAFF.

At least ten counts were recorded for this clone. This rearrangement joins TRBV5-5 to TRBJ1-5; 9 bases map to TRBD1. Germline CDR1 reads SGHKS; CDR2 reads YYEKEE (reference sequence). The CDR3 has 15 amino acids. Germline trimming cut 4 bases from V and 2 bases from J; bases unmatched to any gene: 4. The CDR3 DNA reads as TGTGCCAGCAGCAAAACAGGGGGCGGCAATCAGCCCCAGCATTTT. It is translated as CASSKTGGGNQPQHF.